This TCR beta chain was sequenced during a study of shared clonotypes between healthy human individuals. CDR3 length: 15 residues. Germline CDR1 is SGHRS and CDR2 is YFSETQ. Trimming left V 4 bases short and J 4 bases short, with 14 bases between. Healthy HIV-negative adults without recent acute infections or vaccinations served as donors. Profiled with immunoSEQ multiplex PCR; TCRdb holds only in-frame clones, not every one. The sample comprises millions of clones, 80% to 95% of which are singletons, and about 0.39% rests with the top ten. This clone was counted a single time. The chain uses TRBV5-1 and TRBJ1-4; D is uncertain. The sample comprised naive CD4+ T cells from PBMCs. Stated subset: CD45RA+ positively selected. The sequence was collected from a man aged 18 to 30 in good health. Some clones in this sample may be carry-over from other donors' samples. In DNA form, the CDR3 reads TGCGCCAGCAGCCGTCAGGCAACCGATAATGAAAAACTGTTTTTT. This gives the protein CASSRQATDNEKLFF.